This entry is about one T cell receptor beta chain. V shed 0 bases and J shed 1 base, with 11 bases lying between them. The CDR3 covers 17 residues. CDR1 is SGHRS and CDR2 is YFSETQ in the germline V gene. This specimen belongs to a study of shared clonotypes between healthy human individuals. Each sorted subset replicate got 200 ng genomic DNA, around 29,000 genomes. Original data processing: As immunoSEQ supplied junction-only sequences (without quality scores), filtering differed. The protocol was immunoSEQ multiplex PCR, while the TCRdb copy is restricted to in-frame clones and leaves out a portion. V, J and clone size were drawn from that table, and D and trimming were deduced from the DNA. The sample holds about a million clones; around three quarters are singletons and the top ten take 0.89%.

The receptor comes from a man aged 18 to 29 in good health. Some clones in this sample may be carry-over from other donors' samples. Sequences were obtained from memory CD4+ T cells from PBMCs. Subset of the sample: CD45RA-negative fraction. The chain couples TRBV5-1 to TRBJ2-6; possibly TRBD1 for D (5 bases). In DNA, the CDR3 is TGCGCCAGCAGCTTGGTCTCAGGGATATCTGGGGCCAACGTCCTGACTTTC. Translating it yields CASSLVSGISGANVLTF. Drawing the rest from reference TRBV5-1 and TRBJ2-6, the complete variable domain is KAGVTQTPRYLIKTRGQQVTLSCSPISGHRSVSWYQQTPGQGLQFLFEYFSETQRNKGNFPGRFSGRQFSNSRSEMNVSTLELGDSALYLCASSLVSGISGANVLTFGAGSRLTVL.